The next 8 T cell receptor beta chains were all read from a single sample in a study of post-analysis software for immune sequencing data. Study results and limitations: TRBV5-6, TRBV5-1 and TRBV20-1 were among 4 or 5 TRBV segments more frequent in patients than controls.

Unique-molecular-identifier-tagged TCR beta cDNA libraries were used. TCRdb used MiXCR to reprocess the PCR reads, holding one entry per CDR3 protein. In the table there are about 820,000 distinct CDR3 sequences, about 57% of which are singletons. These TCRs are of unknown antigen specificity. Specimen: blood. The receptors were gathered from a girl aged 5-17 years with multiple sclerosis.

The chain links TRBV18 to TRBJ2-3; perhaps D is TRBD1 or TRBD2 (6 bases each). Trimming took 0 bases from V and 1 from J, leaving 23 bases between them. The CDR3 has 20 amino acids. CDR1 is KGHSH and CDR2 is LQKENI in the germline V gene. The DNA for the CDR3 is TGTGCCAGCTCACCACCGACCCATCTCTGGGGGGCCGGAGGCACAGATACGCAGTATTTT. This translates into CASSPPTHLWGAGGTDTQYF.

V is TRBV20-1 and J is TRBJ2-1; possibly TRBD2 for D (6 bases). The V and J ends lost 1 base and 8 bases respectively, with 15 bases between them. The CDR3 is 14 amino acids. Germline V gene lookup returns CDR1 DFQATT and CDR2 SNEGSKA (reference sequence). CDR3 loop: CSARGGIEVDEQFF. CDR3 in DNA: TGCAGTGCTAGAGGCGGGATCGAGGTTGATGAGCAGTTCTTC.

This clonotype has only a few counts. J is TRBJ2-7 and V is TRBV12-3 or TRBV12-4; 10 bases match TRBD2. Trimming removed 6 bases from V and 3 bases from J; junction bases left unmatched: 5. The CDR3 runs 14 residues. The CDR3 reads CASSPSGSIYEQYF. Written as DNA, the CDR3 is TGTGCCAGCAGCCCTAGCGGGAGTATCTACGAGCAGTACTTC.

The chain couples TRBV7-2 to TRBJ2-3, with 9 nucleotides matching TRBD2. The germline CDR1 and CDR2 sequences are SGHTA and FQGNSA. The CDR3 extends over 16 amino acids. V shed 3 bases, J shed 5 bases, and the junction held 9 bases outside the gene matches. The CDR3 here is CASSLGRAGGGDTQYF. CDR3 coding DNA: TGTGCCAGCAGCTTGGGACGAGCGGGAGGTGGAGATACGCAGTATTTT.

The rearrangement links TRBV9 to TRBJ2-5; D remains ambiguous. The germline V gene encodes CDR1 SGDLS and CDR2 YYNGEE. The CDR3 covers 12 residues. The V end lost 7 bases, the J end lost 4 bases, and 11 bases lay between the germline ends. The CDR3 protein is CASGNALETQYF. The CDR3 DNA follows: TGTGCCAGCGGGAACGCCTTAGAGACCCAGTACTTC.

This clonotype has only a few counts. The chain uses TRBV28 and TRBJ2-1; no reliable D call. The germline V and J ends were trimmed by 6 bases and 6 bases, with 15 bases remaining between them. Germline values: CDR1 MDHEN, CDR2 SYDVKM. CDR3 length equals 14 residues. In nucleotides, the CDR3 is TGTGCCAGCAGGGGCAGTCCCACGTTCAATGAGCAGTTCTTC. Its protein product is CASRGSPTFNEQFF.

The genes are TRBV9 and TRBJ2-7; D may match TRBD1 or TRBD2 (7 bases each). The CDR3 is 14 amino acids. CDR1 SGDLS and CDR2 YYNGEE come from the germline V gene. Trimming cost V 0 bases and J 7 bases, with 14 bases left between them. CDR3 loop: CASSVASRGGEQYF. CDR3 nucleotide sequence: TGTGCCAGCAGCGTAGCTTCCAGGGGGGGGGAGCAGTACTTC.

This chain uses TRBV10-3 with TRBJ2-5; 14 bases are a match to TRBD2. The J call may be faulty, since TRBJ2-7 better matches the DNA end. The CDR3 is made up of 17 amino acids. Germline V lookup: CDR1 ENHRY, CDR2 SYGVKD. DNA for the CDR3: TGTGCCATCAGGAACCCGGGACTAGCGGGAGAGTCCTACGAGCAGTACTTC. Translating it yields CAIRNPGLAGESYEQYF.